Listed here are 6 T cell receptor beta chains from one sample, sequenced in a study of cytomegalovirus exposure and HLA in healthy donors. Profiled with immunoSEQ multiplex PCR; TCRdb holds only in-frame clones, not every one. The sample carries around 130,000 clones, over 85% recorded once. Sequences were obtained from PBMCs. The source is a man aged 30 to 45 in good health and CMV-seronegative.

This clone was observed a single time. The J gene is TRBJ1-3, the V gene TRBV11-2; D remains unclear. The germline CDR1 and CDR2 sequences are SGHAT and FQNNGV. The germline V and J ends were trimmed by 1 base and 0 bases, with 4 bases remaining between them. CDR3 length equals 14 residues. This chain's CDR3 is CASSLGASGNTIYF. The DNA of the CDR3 is TGTGCCAGCAGCTTAGGGGCCTCTGGAAACACCATATATTTT.

This clone showed up just a few times. The genes are TRBV7-9 and TRBJ1-3, with TRBD1 as a possible D gene (5 bases). The V gene's germline CDR1 is SEHNR and CDR2 FQNEAQ (reference sequence). The germline V and J ends were trimmed by 1 base and 4 bases, with 8 bases remaining between them. This CDR3 has 14 amino acids. The CDR3 DNA reads TGTGCCAGCAGCTTAGGACAGAAAGGAAACACCATATATTTT. This gives the protein CASSLGQKGNTIYF.

V and J are TRBV5-4 and TRBJ2-2; TRBD2 matches 9 bases. CDR3 length: 18 residues. V lost 0 bases and J lost 3; bases outside the gene matches: 9. In germline, CDR1 is SGHNT, CDR2 YYREEE (reference sequence). For the CDR3, the DNA is TGTGCCAGCAGCTTGGAAGGGATAGCGGGGGCGGACACCGGGGAGCTGTTTTTT. Its translation is CASSLEGIAGADTGELFF.

The gene calls are TRBV5-4 and TRBJ1-3; TRBD1 is a possible D gene (5 bases). The ends were cut back, 0 bases at V and 0 bases at J, with 10 bases in the middle. Germline lookup yields CDR1 SGHNT and CDR2 YYREEE (reference sequence). CDR3 size: 16 residues. The CDR3 nucleotides read TGTGCCAGCAGCTTGGGGACACCGTCCTCTGGAAACACCATATATTTT. It codes for CASSLGTPSSGNTIYF.

This chain connects TRBV4-3 to TRBJ1-5, with 8 bases lining up with TRBD1. V dropped 0 bases and J dropped 2; count of bases not matched to a gene: 3. The CDR3 contains 16 residues. Germline lookup yields CDR1 LGHNA and CDR2 YSLEER. For the CDR3, the DNA is TGCGCCAGCAGCCAAGATGCAGGGGGCGGCAATCAGCCCCAGCATTTT. This codes for CASSQDAGGGNQPQHF.

This clone was seen more than once but under ten times. The rearrangement uses TRBV2 and TRBJ1-1; tentative D call: TRBD1 (6 bases). With 0 bases removed from V and 11 bases from J, the gap between germline ends came to 16 bases. The germline gives CDR1 SNHLY, CDR2 FYNNEI. The CDR3 has 14 amino acids. The CDR3 region has the DNA TGTGCCAGCAGTGAAGCGCACAGGGTCTTTGATGCTTTCTTT. This gives the protein CASSEAHRVFDAFF.